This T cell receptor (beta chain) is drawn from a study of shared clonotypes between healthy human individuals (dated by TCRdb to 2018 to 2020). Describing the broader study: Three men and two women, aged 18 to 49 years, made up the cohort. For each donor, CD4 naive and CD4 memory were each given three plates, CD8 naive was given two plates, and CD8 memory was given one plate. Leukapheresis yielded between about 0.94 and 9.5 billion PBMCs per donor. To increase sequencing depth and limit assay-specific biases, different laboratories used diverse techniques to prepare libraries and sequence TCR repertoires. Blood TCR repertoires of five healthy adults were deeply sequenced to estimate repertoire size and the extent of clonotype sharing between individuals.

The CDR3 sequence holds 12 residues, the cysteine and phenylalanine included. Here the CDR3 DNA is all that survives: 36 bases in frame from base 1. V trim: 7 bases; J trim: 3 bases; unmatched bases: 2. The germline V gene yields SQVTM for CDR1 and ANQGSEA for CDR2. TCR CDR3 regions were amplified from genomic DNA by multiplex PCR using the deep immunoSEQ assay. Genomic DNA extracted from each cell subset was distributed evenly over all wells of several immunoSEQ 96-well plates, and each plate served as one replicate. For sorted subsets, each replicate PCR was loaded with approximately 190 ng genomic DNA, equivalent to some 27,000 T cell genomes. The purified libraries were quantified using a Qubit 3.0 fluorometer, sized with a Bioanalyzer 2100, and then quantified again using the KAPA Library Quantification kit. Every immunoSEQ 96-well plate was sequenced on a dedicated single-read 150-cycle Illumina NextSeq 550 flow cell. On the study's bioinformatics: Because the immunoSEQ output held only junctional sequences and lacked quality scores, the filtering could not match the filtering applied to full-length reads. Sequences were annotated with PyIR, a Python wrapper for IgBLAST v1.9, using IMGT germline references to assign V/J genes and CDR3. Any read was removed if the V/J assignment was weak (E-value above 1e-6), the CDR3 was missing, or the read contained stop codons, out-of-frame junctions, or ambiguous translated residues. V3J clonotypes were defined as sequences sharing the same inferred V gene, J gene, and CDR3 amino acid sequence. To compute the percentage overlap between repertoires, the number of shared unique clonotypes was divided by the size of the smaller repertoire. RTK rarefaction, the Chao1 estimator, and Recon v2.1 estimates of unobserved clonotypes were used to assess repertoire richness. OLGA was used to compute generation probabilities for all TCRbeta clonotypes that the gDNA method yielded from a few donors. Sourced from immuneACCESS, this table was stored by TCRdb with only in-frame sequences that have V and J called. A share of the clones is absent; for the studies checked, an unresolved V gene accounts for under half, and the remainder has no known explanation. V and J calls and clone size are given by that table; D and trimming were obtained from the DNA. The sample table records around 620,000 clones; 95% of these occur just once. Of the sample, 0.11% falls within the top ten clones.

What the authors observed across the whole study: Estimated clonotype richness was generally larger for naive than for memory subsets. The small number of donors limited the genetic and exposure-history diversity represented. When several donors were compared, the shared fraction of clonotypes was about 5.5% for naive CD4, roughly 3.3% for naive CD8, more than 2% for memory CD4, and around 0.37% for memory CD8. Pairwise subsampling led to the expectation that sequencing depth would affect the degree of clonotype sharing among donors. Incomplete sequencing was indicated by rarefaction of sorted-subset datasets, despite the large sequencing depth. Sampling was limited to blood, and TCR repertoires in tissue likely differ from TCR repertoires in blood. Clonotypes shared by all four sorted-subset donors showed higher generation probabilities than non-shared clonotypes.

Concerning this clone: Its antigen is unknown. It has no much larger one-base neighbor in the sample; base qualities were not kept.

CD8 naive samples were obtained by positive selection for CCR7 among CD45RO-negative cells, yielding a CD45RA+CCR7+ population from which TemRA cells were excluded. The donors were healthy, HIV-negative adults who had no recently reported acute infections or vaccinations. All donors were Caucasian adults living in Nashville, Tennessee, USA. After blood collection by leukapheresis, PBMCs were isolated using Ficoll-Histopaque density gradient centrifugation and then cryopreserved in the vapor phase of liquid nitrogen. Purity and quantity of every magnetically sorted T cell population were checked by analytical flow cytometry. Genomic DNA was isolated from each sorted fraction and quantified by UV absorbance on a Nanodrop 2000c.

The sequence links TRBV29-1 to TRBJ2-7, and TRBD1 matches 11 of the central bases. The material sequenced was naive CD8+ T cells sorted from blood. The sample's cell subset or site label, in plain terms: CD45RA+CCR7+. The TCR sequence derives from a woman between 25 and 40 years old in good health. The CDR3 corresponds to CSGGTGGYEQYF. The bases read TGCAGCGGCGGGACAGGGGGCTACGAGCAGTACTTC.